Below, one T cell receptor (beta chain) is given with its context. This sample is part of a study of blood T cell repertoires in COVID-19. Turning to the study itself: Italy, Spain and the United States were the sources of the convalescent and acute COVID-19 samples.

Across 24 US areas, participants ranged in age from roughly 18 to 95 years. Cohort assignment relied on participant-reported clinical history. TCRdb's table, derived via immunoSEQ multiplex PCR, lists solely in-frame clones and lacks some. The table records 230,000 or so clones, more than 70% of them present only once. Trimming removed 4 bases at V and 0 bases at J, with 16 bases between. This CDR3 has 17 amino acids. Germline CDR1 reads SGHRS; CDR2 reads YFSETQ. The clonotype was recovered from a woman aged 40 to 50 with acute COVID-19. The gene calls are TRBV5-1 and TRBJ2-2; possibly TRBD2 for D (6 bases). Sequenced material: PBMCs or T cells enriched from blood (not recorded which). Here the CDR3 DNA reads TGCGCCAGCAGCCGGATCGGGAGCTCGTCGAACACCGGGGAGCTGTTTTTT. Translating gives CASSRIGSSSNTGELFF.